This passage covers 20 T cell receptor beta chains from one sample sequenced in a study of blood T cells in healthy people across ages. The use of a sample-barcoded 5' primer and a J-beta primer mix characterized a second PCR of about 7 to 12 cycles. TCRdb called the 5' RACE reads again in MiXCR, with one record for every CDR3 protein. This sample has over 1,500,000 distinct CDR3 sequences, with roughly 52% found just once. Sequencing used blood. These receptors came from a woman aged 40 to 50 in good health.

The chain links TRBV4-3 to TRBJ2-5; TRBD1 matches at 8 bases. The DNA end is a closer match to TRBJ2-7, so the J assignment may be wrong. The CDR3 is 15 amino acids. Looked up from germline, CDR1 is LGHNA and CDR2 is YSLEER. The CDR3 protein is CASSQVETGVDEQYF. The CDR3 DNA sequence: TGCGCCAGCAGCCAAGTAGAGACAGGGGTCGACGAGCAGTACTTC.

V gene TRBV4-2 combines with J gene TRBJ2-1; the D gene is possibly TRBD2 (5 bases). V gave up 0 bases and J gave up 9 bases, with 12 bases separating them. This CDR3 contains 14 residues. CDR1 LGHNA and CDR2 YNFKEQ come from the germline V gene. CDR3 region: CASSQDYGKTEQFF. DNA of the CDR3: TGTGCCAGCAGCCAAGATTACGGGAAGACTGAGCAGTTCTTC.

The V and J genes are TRBV20-1 and TRBJ2-5, with 9 bases lining up with TRBD1. The CDR3 loop spans 14 amino acids. The V and J ends lost 4 bases and 1 base, in that order; junction bases with no gene match: 4. CDR1 is DFQATT and CDR2 is SNEGSKA in the germline V gene (reference sequence). The CDR3 coding sequence is TGCAGTGCTAAGAGACAGGGGGTCCAAGAGACCCAGTACTTC. Protein sequence: CSAKRQGVQETQYF.

The V gene is TRBV10-2, the J gene TRBJ1-2; D gene unclear. This CDR3 comprises 12 residues. V lost 6 bases to trimming and J lost 7 bases, with 12 bases between them. Germline CDR1 is WSHSY and CDR2 is SAAADI. CDR3: CASSATEGGYTF. Here the CDR3 DNA reads TGCGCCAGCAGCGCGACGGAGGGTGGCTACACCTTC.

The rearrangement links TRBV20-1 to TRBJ2-7; D remains unclear. Germline values: CDR1 DFQATT, CDR2 SNEGSKA (reference sequence). Trimming took off 2 bases at V and 6 bases at J, with 14 bases between the two ends. The CDR3 length is 13 residues. CDR3 in amino acids: CSARRSVVGEQYF. DNA for the CDR3: TGCAGTGCTAGACGATCCGTAGTCGGCGAGCAGTACTTC.

J is TRBJ2-3 and V is TRBV6-2 or TRBV6-3; TRBD1 is a possible D gene (6 bases). CDR3 length equals 15 residues. Germline CDR1 MNHEY, CDR2 SVGEGT. Deletions cut 0 bases from V and 4 bases from J, with 11 bases between. CDR3 sequence: CASSYSGAQADTQYF. DNA for the CDR3: TGTGCCAGCAGTTACTCGGGGGCGCAGGCAGATACGCAGTATTTT.

This clonotype was recorded a few times. The V call is TRBV29-1, the J call TRBJ2-1; 7 nucleotides agree with TRBD1. The J segment lost 12 bases and the V segment lost 5 bases, leaving 16 bases of the junction unmatched. Germline values: CDR1 SQVTM, CDR2 ANQGSEA. The CDR3 has 14 amino acids. This chain's CDR3 is CSVTTTGQFVGQFF. For the CDR3, the DNA is TGCAGCGTTACCACTACGGGACAGTTCGTTGGGCAGTTCTTC.

The J gene is TRBJ1-6, the V gene TRBV7-2; D is unclear. The germline V gene has CDR1 SGHTA and CDR2 FQGNSA. V lost 5 bases to trimming and J lost 7 bases, with 15 bases between them. The CDR3 loop spans 15 amino acids. CDR3 loop: CASSPEAGWNSPLHF. The CDR3 region has the DNA TGTGCCAGCAGCCCCGAGGCGGGGTGGAATTCACCCCTCCACTTT.

V gene TRBV5-1 combines with J gene TRBJ2-3, with 10 bases lining up with TRBD2. This CDR3 comprises 17 residues. V shed 4 bases and J 3 bases; nucleotides not matched to a gene: 11. Germline V lookup: CDR1 SGHRS, CDR2 YFSETQ. CDR3 amino acids: CASSPPTPSGGTDTQYF. CDR3 coding DNA: TGCGCCAGCAGCCCCCCGACCCCTAGCGGGGGTACAGATACGCAGTATTTT.

This rearrangement joins TRBV28 to TRBJ2-5; D is possibly TRBD1 (6 bases). The CDR3 has 15 amino acids. The V end lost 7 bases, the J end lost 11 bases, and 26 bases lay between the germline ends. Germline V lookup: CDR1 MDHEN, CDR2 SYDVKM. CDR3 DNA sequence: TGTGCCAGCAACGTACAGGGTTCTCCCTACAATGAGCAGTACTTC. Its translation is CASNVQGSPYNEQYF.

The gene calls are TRBV6-6 and TRBJ2-3, with 7 bases aligning to TRBD2. The CDR3 extends over 15 amino acids. Germline V CDR1 and CDR2: MNHNY, SVGAGI (reference sequence). Trimming took 5 bases from V and 4 from J; bases not matched to a gene: 9. The CDR3 DNA reads TGTGCCAGCAGTATCCCTGGGGGGGAATCAGATACGCAGTATTTT. It yields the protein CASSIPGGESDTQYF.

This clonotype occurred a few times. The chain employs TRBV2 and TRBJ2-1, with 13 bases matching TRBD2. Germline V gene lookup returns CDR1 SNHLY and CDR2 FYNNEI. The CDR3 has 17 amino acids. V trimming: 5 bases; J trimming: 10 bases; junction bases outside the gene matches: 14. The CDR3 sequence: CASSLGLAGAAGGEQFF. CDR3 in DNA: TGTGCCAGCAGTTTAGGACTAGCGGGGGCCGCAGGCGGGGAGCAGTTCTTC. Supplemented by reference TRBV2 and TRBJ2-1, the full variable domain reads EPEVTQTPSHQVTQMGQEVILRCVPISNHLYFYWYRQILGQKVEFLVSFYNNEISEKSEIFDDQFSVERPDGSNFTLKIRSTKLEDSAMYFCASSLGLAGAAGGEQFFGPGTRLTVL.

This clonotype was detected only a few times. This chain links TRBV7-9 with TRBJ1-2, with TRBD1 as a possible D gene (6 bases). The CDR3 contains 13 residues. Germline lookup yields CDR1 SEHNR and CDR2 FQNEAQ (reference sequence). The V end was cut by 8 bases, the J end by 2 bases, with 12 bases between. DNA for the CDR3: TGTGCCAGCCCCAAAACAGGGAACTATGGCTACACCTTC. Amino acid sequence: CASPKTGNYGYTF. Supplemented by reference TRBV7-9 and TRBJ1-2, the full variable domain reads DTGVSQNPRHKITKRGQNVTFRCDPISEHNRLYWYRQTLGQGPEFLTYFQNEAQLEKSRLLSDRFSAERPKGSFSTLEIQRTEQGDSAMYLCASPKTGNYGYTFGSGTRLTVV.

The chain has TRBV11-2 and TRBJ1-2; 7 bases are shared with TRBD1. Trimming cost V 5 bases and J 3 bases; bases outside gene matches: 9. The CDR3 is 15 amino acids. Germline V CDR1 and CDR2: SGHAT, FQNNGV. Here the CDR3 reads CASSRGGRADYGYTF. CDR3 nucleotide sequence: TGTGCCAGCAGCCGAGGGGGCAGGGCAGACTATGGCTACACCTTC.

The J gene is TRBJ1-5, the V gene TRBV29-1; D not certain. The CDR3 extends over 12 amino acids. CDR1 SQVTM and CDR2 ANQGSEA come from the germline V gene. Trimming left V 5 bases short and J 2 bases short, with 7 bases between. The CDR3 nucleotides read TGCAGCGTTTCATTTGGCAATCAGCCCCAGCATTTT. Its protein is CSVSFGNQPQHF.

The chain combines TRBV6-1 with TRBJ2-2; D is possibly TRBD1 or TRBD2 (6 bases each). CDR1 and CDR2 (germline): MNHNS, SASEGT. The V gene lost 10 bases and the J gene lost 1 base, with 28 bases spanning the gap. This CDR3 spans 19 amino acids. CDR3 residues: CATNARGVYGQKNTGELFF. The DNA of the CDR3 is TGTGCCACCAACGCGAGGGGGGTATATGGACAGAAGAACACCGGGGAGCTGTTTTTT.

The J gene is TRBJ1-3, the V gene TRBV6-5; D uncertain. This CDR3 contains 13 residues. Per germline, CDR1 MNHEY and CDR2 SVGAGI. V was pared by 6 bases and J by 4 bases, with 10 bases between. In DNA form, the CDR3 reads TGTGCCAGCAGCCTGTATGAGGGAAACACCATATATTTT. Its translation is CASSLYEGNTIYF.

J is TRBJ2-7 and V is TRBV27, with D possibly TRBD1 on 6 matching bases. V lost 7 bases, J lost 3 bases, and 19 bases lay in between. The CDR3 extends over 15 amino acids. The germline gives CDR1 MNHEY, CDR2 SMNVEV (reference sequence). This CDR3 reads CASTARVTGHYEQYF. The CDR3 bases are TGTGCCAGCACCGCCAGGGTGACAGGACACTACGAGCAGTACTTC.

This clonotype was detected a few times. A junction end diverges from the germline sequence, so it may reflect a read error. The chain has TRBV6-4 and TRBJ1-5, with unresolved D. The CDR3 runs to 13 residues. Germline V gene lookup returns CDR1 MRHNA and CDR2 SNTAGT. CDR3 sequence: CASRGRSSQPQHF. The CDR3, as DNA: TGTGCCAGCAGGGGGAGGAGCAGTCAGCCCCAGCATTTT.

The chain employs TRBV24-1 and TRBJ2-1; D is uncertain. Between the trimmed V and J ends, which lost 5 bases and 0 bases, there was a span of 13 bases. The CDR3 contains 16 residues. The V gene's germline CDR1 is KGHDR and CDR2 SFDVKD. CDR3: CATSGRTESSYNEQFF. The DNA of the CDR3 is TGTGCCACCAGTGGTCGGACCGAAAGCTCCTACAATGAGCAGTTCTTC.